The clone carrying this TCR beta chain was counted once. Assay: immunoSEQ multiplex PCR; the TCRdb copy retains only in-frame clones and omits some. Here the sample spans just over 300,000 clones, 80% to 90% being singletons. This sample stems from a study of blood T cell repertoires in COVID-19. The V gene's germline CDR1 is SGHRS and CDR2 YFSETQ. The CDR3 sequence is 16 residues long. V gave up 4 bases and J gave up 2 bases; unmatched junction bases: 5. Specimen: PBMCs or T cells enriched from blood (not recorded which). The rearrangement joins TRBV5-1 to TRBJ1-6, with 8 bases matching TRBD1. This clonotype originated in a man aged 30 to 39 who had recovered from COVID-19. The DNA for the CDR3 is TGCGCCAGCAGCCACCGGGACAGGACCTATAATTCACCCCTCCACTTT. Residues: CASSHRDRTYNSPLHF.